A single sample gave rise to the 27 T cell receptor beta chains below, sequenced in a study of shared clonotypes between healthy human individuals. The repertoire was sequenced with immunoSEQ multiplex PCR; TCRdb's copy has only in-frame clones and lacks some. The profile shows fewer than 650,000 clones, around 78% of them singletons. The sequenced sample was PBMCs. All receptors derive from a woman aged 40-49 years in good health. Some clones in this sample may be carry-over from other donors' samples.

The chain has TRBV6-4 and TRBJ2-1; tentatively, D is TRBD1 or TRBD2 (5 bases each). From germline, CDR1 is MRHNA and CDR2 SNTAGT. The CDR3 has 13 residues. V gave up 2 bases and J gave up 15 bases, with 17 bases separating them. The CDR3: CASSDRDASKRFF. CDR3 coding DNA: TGTGCCAGCAGTGACCGGGACGCATCCAAAAGGTTCTTC.

As DNA, the CDR3 is TGCGCCAGCAGCTTTCCCGGGGGGAACACTGAAGCTTTCTTT. Translating it yields CASSFPGGNTEAFF. J is TRBJ1-1 and V is TRBV5-1; D perhaps matches TRBD1 (5 bases). Per the germline V gene, CDR1 is SGHRS and CDR2 is YFSETQ. The V end lost 2 bases, the J end lost 1 base, and 9 bases lay between the germline ends. The length of the CDR3 is 14 residues.

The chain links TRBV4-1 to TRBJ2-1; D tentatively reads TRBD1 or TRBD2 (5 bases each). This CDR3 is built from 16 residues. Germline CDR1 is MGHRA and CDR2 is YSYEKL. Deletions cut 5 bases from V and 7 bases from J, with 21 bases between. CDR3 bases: TGCGCCAGCAGCGGATACGGGCGGGTTAGGGGAAATGAGCAGTTCTTC. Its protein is CASSGYGRVRGNEQFF.

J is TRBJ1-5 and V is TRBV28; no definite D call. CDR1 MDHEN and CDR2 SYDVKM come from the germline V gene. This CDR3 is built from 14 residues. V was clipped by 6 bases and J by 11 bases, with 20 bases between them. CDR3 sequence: CASSPSVVGRSQHF. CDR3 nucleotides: TGTGCCAGCAGCCCATCGGTGGTAGGGAGGTCCCAGCATTTT. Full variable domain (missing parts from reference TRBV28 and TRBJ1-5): DVKVTQSSRYLVKRTGEKVFLECVQDMDHENMFWYRQDPGLGLRLIYFSYDVKMKEKGDIPEGYSVSREKKERFSLILESASTNQTSMYLCASSPSVVGRSQHFGDGTRLSIL.

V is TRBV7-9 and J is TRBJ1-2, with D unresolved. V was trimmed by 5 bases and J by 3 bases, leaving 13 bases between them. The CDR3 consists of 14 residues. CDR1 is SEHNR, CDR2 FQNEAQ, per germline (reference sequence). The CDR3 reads CASSLGGEYYGYTF. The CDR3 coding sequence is TGTGCCAGCAGCCTAGGCGGGGAGTACTATGGCTACACCTTC.

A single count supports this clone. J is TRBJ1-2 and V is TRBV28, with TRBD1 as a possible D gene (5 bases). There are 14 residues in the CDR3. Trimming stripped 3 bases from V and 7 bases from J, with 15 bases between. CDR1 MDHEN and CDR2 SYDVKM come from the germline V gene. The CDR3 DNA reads TGTGCCAGCAGTTTTTATGGGGGATGGGGTGGCTACACCTTC. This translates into CASSFYGGWGGYTF.

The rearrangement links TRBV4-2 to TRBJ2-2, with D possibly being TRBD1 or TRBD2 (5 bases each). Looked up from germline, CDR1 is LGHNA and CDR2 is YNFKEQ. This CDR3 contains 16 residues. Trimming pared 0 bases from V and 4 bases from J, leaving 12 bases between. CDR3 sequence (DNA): TGTGCCAGCAGCCAAGAAGGGGTAGGGAGCACCGGGGAGCTGTTTTTT. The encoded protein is CASSQEGVGSTGELFF.

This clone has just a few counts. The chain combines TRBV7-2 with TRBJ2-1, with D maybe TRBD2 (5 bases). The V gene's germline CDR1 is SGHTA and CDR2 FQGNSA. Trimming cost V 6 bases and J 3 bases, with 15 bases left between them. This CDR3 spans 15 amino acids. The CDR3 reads CASRLSARVYNEQFF. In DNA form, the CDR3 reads TGTGCCAGCAGACTTAGCGCCAGAGTCTACAATGAGCAGTTCTTC.

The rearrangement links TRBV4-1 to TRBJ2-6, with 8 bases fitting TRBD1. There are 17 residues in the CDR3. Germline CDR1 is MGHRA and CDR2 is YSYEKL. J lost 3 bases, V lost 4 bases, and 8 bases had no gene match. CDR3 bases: TGCGCCAGCAGCCGCATAGGACAGGGATTTGGGGCCAACGTCCTGACTTTC. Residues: CASSRIGQGFGANVLTF.

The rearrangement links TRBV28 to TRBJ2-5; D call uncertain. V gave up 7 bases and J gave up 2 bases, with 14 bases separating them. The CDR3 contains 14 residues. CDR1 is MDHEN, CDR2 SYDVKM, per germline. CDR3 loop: CASIQGTVQETQYF. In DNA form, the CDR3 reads TGTGCCAGCATCCAAGGAACAGTACAAGAGACCCAGTACTTC.

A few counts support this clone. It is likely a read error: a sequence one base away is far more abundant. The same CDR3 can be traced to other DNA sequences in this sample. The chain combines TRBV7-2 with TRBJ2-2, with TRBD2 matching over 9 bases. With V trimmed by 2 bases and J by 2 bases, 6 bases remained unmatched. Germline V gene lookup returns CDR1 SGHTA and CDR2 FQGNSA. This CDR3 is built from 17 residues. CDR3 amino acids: CASSLPGLAGNTGELFF. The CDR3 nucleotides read TGTGCCAGCAGCTTACCGGGACTAGCAGGAAACACCGGGGAGCTGTTTTTT.

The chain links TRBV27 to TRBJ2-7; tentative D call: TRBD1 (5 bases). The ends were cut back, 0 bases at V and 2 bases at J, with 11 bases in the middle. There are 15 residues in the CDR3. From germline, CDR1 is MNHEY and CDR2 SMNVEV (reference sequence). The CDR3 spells CASSLSPRATYEQYF. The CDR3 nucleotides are TGTGCCAGCAGTTTATCCCCCAGGGCCACCTACGAGCAGTACTTC.

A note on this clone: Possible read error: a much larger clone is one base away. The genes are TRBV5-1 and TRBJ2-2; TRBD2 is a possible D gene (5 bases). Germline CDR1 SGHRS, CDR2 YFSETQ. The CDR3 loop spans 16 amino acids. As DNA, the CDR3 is TGCACCAGCAGCTTGAGGGCTAGCAGGAACACCGGGGAGCTGTTTTTT. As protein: CTSSLRASRNTGELFF. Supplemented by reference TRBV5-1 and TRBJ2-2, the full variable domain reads KAGVTQTPRYLIKTRGQQVTLSCSPISGHRSVSWYQQTPGQGLQFLFEYFSETQRNKGNFPGRFSGRQFSNSRSEMNVSTLELGDSALYLCTSSLRASRNTGELFFGEGSRLTVL.

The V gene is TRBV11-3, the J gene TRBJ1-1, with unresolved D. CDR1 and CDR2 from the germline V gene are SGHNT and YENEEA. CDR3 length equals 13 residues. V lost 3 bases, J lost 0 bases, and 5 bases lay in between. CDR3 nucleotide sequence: TGTGCCAGCAGCTTCCAAATGAACACTGAAGCTTTCTTT. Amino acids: CASSFQMNTEAFF.

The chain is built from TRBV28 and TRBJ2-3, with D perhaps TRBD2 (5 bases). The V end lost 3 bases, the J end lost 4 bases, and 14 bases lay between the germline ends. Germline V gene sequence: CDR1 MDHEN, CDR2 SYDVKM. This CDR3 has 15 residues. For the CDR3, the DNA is TGTGCCAGCAGTTTCGGTGGTGAGAGGGCAGATACGCAGTATTTT. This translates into CASSFGGERADTQYF. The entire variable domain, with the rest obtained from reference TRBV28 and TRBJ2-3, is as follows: DVKVTQSSRYLVKRTGEKVFLECVQDMDHENMFWYRQDPGLGLRLIYFSYDVKMKEKGDIPEGYSVSREKKERFSLILESASTNQTSMYLCASSFGGERADTQYFGPGTRLTVL.

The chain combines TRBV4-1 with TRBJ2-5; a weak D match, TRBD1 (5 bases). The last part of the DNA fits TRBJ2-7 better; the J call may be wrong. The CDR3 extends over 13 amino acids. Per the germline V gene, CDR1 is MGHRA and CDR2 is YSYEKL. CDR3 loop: CASSHSGFDEQYF. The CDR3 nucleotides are TGCGCCAGCAGCCATTCAGGGTTCGACGAGCAGTACTTC.

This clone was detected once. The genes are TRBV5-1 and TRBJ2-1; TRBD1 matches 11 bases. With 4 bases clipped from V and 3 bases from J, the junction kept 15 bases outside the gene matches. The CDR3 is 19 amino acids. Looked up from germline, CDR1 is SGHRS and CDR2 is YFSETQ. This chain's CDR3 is CASSHVVDRGPPLYNEQFF. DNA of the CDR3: TGCGCCAGCAGCCATGTAGTGGACAGGGGGCCCCCACTCTACAATGAGCAGTTCTTC.

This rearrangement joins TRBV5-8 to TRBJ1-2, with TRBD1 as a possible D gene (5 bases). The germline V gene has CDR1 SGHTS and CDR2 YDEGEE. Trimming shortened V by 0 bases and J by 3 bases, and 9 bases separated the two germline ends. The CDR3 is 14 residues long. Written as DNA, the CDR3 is TGTGCCAGCAGCTTGGATGGGACCGACTATGGCTACACCTTC. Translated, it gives CASSLDGTDYGYTF.

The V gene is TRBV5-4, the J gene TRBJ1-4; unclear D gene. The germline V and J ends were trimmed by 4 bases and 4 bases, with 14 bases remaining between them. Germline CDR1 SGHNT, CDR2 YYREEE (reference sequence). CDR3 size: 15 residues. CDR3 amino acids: CASSLGSGGNEKLFF. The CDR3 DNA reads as TGTGCCAGCAGCCTCGGTTCCGGCGGTAATGAAAAACTGTTTTTT.

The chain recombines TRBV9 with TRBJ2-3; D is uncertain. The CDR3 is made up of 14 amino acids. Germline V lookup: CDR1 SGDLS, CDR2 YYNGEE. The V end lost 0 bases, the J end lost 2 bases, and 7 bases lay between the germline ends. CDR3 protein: CASSVDVFTDTQYF. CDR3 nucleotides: TGTGCCAGCAGCGTAGATGTCTTCACAGATACGCAGTATTTT. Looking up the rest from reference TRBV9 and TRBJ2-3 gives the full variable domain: DSGVTQTPKHLITATGQRVTLRCSPRSGDLSVYWYQQSLDQGLQFLIQYYNGEERAKGNILERFSAQQFPDLHSELNLSSLELGDSALYFCASSVDVFTDTQYFGPGTRLTVL.

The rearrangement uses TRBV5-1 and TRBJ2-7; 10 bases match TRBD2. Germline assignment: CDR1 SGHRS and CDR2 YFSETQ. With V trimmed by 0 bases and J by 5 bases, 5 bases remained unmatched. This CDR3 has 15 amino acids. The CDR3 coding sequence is TGCGCCAGCAGCTTGGTTACTAGCGGGATGCACGAGCAGTACTTC. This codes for CASSLVTSGMHEQYF.

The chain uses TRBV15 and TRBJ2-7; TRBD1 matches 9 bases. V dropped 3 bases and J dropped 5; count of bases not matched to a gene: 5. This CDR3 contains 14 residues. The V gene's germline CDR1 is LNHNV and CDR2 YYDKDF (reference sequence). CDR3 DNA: TGTGCCACCAGCAGGCCACAGGGGGCCAACGAGCAGTACTTC. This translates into CATSRPQGANEQYF. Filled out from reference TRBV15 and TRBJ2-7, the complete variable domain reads DAMVIQNPRYQVTQFGKPVTLSCSQTLNHNVMYWYQQKSSQAPKLLFHYYDKDFNNEADTPDNFQSRRPNTSFCFLDIRSPGLGDTAMYLCATSRPQGANEQYFGPGTRLTVT.

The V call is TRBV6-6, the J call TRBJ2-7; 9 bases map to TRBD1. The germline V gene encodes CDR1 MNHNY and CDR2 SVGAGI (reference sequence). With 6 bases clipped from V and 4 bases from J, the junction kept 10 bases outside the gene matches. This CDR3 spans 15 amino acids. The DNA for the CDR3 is TGTGCCAGCAGCCTCGGTCCGGACAGGGGATACGAGCAGTACTTC. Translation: CASSLGPDRGYEQYF.

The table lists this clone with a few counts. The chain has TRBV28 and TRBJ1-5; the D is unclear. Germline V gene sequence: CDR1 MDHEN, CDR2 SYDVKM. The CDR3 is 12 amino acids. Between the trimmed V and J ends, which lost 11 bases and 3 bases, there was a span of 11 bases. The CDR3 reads CASARDNQPQHF. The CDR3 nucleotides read TGTGCCTCAGCGAGGGACAATCAGCCCCAGCATTTT.

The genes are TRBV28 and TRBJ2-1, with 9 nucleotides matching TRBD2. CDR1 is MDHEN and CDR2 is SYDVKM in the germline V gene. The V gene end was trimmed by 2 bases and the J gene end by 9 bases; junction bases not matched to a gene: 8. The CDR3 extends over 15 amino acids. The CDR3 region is CASSLGGLAGGEQFF. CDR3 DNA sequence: TGTGCCAGCAGTTTAGGGGGACTAGCTGGGGGTGAGCAGTTCTTC.

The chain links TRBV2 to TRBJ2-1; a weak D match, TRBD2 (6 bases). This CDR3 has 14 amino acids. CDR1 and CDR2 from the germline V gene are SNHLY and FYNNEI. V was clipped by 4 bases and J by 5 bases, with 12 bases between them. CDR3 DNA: TGTGCCAGCAGTGGTGCGGGACTGAACAATGAGCAGTTCTTC. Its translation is CASSGAGLNNEQFF.

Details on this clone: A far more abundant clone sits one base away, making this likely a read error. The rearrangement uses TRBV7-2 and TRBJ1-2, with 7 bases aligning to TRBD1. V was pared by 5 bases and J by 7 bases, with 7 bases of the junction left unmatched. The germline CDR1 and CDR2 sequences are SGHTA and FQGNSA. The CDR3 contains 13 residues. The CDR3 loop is CASSPKTGLGYTF. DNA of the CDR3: TGTGCCAGCAGCCCCAAGACAGGGCTTGGCTACACCTTC.